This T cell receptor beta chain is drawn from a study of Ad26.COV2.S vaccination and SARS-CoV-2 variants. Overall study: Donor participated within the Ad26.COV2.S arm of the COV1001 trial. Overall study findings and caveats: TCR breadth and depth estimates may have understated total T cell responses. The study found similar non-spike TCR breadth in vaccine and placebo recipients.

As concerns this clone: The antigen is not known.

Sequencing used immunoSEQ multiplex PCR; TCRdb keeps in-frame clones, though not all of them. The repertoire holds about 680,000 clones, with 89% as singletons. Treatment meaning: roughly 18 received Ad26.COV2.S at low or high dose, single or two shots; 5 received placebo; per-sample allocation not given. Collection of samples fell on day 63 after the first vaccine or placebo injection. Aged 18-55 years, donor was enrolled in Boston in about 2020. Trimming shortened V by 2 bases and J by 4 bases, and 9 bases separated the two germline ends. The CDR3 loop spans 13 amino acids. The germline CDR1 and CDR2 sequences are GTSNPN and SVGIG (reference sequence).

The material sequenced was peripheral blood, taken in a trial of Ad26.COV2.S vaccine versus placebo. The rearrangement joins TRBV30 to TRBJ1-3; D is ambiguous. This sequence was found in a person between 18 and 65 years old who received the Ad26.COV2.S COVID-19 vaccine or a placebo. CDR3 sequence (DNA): TGTGCCTGGAGTCCGTCGGGGGGAAACACCATATATTTT. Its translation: CAWSPSGGNTIYF.